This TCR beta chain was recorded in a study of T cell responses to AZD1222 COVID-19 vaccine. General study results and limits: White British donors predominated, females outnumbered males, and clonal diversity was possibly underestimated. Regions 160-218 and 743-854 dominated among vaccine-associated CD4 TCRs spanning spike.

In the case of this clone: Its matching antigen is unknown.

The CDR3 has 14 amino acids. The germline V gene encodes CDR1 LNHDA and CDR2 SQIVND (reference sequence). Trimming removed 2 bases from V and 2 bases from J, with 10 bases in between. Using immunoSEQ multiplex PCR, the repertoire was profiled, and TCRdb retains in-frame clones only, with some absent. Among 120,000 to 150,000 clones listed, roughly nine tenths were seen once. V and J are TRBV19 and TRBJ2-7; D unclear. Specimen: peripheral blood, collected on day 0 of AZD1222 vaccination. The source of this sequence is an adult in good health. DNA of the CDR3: TGTGCCAGTAGTATAAGTCAGGTTGCCTACGAGCAGTACTTC. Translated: CASSISQVAYEQYF.